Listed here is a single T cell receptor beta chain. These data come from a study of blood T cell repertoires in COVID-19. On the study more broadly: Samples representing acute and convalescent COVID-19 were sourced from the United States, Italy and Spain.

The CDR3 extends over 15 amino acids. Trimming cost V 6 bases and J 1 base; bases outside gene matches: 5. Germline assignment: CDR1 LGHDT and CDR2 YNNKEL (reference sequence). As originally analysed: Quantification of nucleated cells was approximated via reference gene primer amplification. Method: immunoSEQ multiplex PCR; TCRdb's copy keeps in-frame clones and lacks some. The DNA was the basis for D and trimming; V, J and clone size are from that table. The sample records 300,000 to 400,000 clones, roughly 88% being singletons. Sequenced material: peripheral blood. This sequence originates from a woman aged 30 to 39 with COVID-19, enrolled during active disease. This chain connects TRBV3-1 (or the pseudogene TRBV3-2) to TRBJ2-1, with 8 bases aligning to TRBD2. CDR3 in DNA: TGTGCCAGCAGTGAGACTAGCGAGTCCTACAATGAGCAGTTCTTC. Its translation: CASSETSESYNEQFF.